Detailed here is one TCR beta chain. The antigen is undetermined. PCR was performed using 60 Vbeta and 13 Jbeta primers. The table came from immunoSEQ multiplex PCR; TCRdb's copy has only in-frame clones and leaves some out. This sample has about 190,000 clones, with 65% to 90% found just once. The entry originates in a study of cytomegalovirus exposure and HLA in healthy donors. Looking at the study overall: Prior work identified more than 90 million unique TCR beta sequences in some 180 million T cells. Study outcomes and limitations: In a later analysis, TCR beta V- and J-gene trimming was associated with a missense DCLRE1C variant.

V shed 1 base and J 3 bases; nucleotides not matched to a gene: 3. Germline V gene sequence: CDR1 SGHRS, CDR2 YFSETQ. The CDR3 is 15 amino acids. The rearrangement uses TRBV5-1 and TRBJ2-7; 11 nucleotides agree with TRBD1. Sequencing used PBMCs. The origin of this receptor is a man aged 40-50 years in good health and CMV-seropositive. CDR3 DNA sequence: TGCGCCAGCAGCTTGAGGACAGGGGGCAACTACGAGCAGTACTTC. This sequence encodes CASSLRTGGNYEQYF.